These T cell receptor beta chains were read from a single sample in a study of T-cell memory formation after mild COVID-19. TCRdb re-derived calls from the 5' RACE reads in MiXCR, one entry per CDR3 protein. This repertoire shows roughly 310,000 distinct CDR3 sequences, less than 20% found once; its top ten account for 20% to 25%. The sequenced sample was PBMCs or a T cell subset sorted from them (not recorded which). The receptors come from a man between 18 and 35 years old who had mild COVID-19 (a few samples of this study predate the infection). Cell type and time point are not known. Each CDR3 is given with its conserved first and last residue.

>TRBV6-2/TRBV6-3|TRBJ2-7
CASTFHLAGGPSYEQYF
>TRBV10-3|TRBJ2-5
CAIRRDRGETQYF
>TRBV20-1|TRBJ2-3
CSATLGQGPDTQYF
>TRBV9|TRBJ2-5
CASSPSGGSPRTQYF
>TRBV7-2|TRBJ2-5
CASSSGGTETQYF
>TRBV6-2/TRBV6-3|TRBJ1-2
CASRDGTGGPGLYRYTF
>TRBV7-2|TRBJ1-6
CASSLLGYNSPLHF
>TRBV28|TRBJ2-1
CASISGGFSYNEQFF
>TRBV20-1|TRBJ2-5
CSASNSQETQYF
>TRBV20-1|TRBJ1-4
CSARDGRTSEKLFF
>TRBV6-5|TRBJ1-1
CASVSLTGGRAEAFF
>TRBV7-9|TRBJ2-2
CASSLALEPGSCFF
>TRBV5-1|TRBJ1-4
CASSLARGEKLFF
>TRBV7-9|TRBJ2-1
CASSPDRNYEQFF
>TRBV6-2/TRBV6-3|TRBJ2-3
CASSYLRGRITDTQYF
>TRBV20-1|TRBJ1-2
CSASRQGGGYTF
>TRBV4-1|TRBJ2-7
CASSQDRTTYEQYF
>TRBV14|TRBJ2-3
CASSRGLAADTQYF
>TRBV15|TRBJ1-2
CATSRDMDPRTNYGYTF
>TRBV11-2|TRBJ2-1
CASSRDGSYNEQFF
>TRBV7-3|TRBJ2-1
CASSPSGGSDNEQFF
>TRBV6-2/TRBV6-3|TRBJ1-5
CASSYGDRNNQPQHF
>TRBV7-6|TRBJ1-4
CASSSSEKLFF
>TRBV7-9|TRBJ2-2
CASSFGGSGTPGELFF
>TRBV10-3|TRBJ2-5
CATNQGAEETQYF
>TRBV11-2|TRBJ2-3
CASSLWTADTQYF
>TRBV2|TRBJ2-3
CASSEGVYPRDTQYF
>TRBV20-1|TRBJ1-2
CSARDDGGSYGYTF
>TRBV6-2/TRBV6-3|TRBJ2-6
CASSPHRGNYPGANVLTF
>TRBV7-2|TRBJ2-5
CASSLTAGVQETQYF
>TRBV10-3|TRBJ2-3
CAISDGTSGVTDTQYF
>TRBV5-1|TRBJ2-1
CASSLGPQTGVYNEQFF
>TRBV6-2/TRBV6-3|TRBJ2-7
CASSYGGGVWDYEQYF
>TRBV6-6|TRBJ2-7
CASRAATDEQYF
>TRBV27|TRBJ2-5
CASSLLGSGETQYF
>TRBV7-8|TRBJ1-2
CASRGRSRSADGYTF
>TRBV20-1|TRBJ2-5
CSAEGAGHQETQYF